This TCR beta chain was recorded in a study of OX40 agonist ivuxolimab in advanced cancers. About this clone itself: Its antigen is not known.

The assay was immunoSEQ multiplex PCR, and TCRdb's table has in-frame clones only and misses some. The table has about 17,000 clones, around 82% seen once. Study-wide results and limits: There were also nonresponders showing low normalized T-cell clonal expansion. The expanded peripheral T cells' antigen specificity was not determined. CD8+ T cells (on average) carried more expanded clones than CD4+ T cells.

The germline V and J ends were trimmed by 4 bases and 5 bases, with 24 bases remaining between them. The CDR3 has 18 amino acids. The germline V gene has CDR1 SGHTA and CDR2 FQGTGA. The origin of this receptor is an adult with an advanced solid tumor such as melanoma, head and neck, liver or kidney cancer. The rearrangement joins TRBV7-3 to TRBJ2-1, with D possibly being TRBD2 (6 bases). Sequenced material: CD4+ or CD8+ T cells sorted from blood, taken in a trial of the OX40 agonist ivuxolimab. The CDR3, as DNA: TGTGCCAGCAGCTCCAAACCCAACCCGGTCGGGGAGGACAATGAGCAGTTCTTC. This translates into CASSSKPNPVGEDNEQFF.